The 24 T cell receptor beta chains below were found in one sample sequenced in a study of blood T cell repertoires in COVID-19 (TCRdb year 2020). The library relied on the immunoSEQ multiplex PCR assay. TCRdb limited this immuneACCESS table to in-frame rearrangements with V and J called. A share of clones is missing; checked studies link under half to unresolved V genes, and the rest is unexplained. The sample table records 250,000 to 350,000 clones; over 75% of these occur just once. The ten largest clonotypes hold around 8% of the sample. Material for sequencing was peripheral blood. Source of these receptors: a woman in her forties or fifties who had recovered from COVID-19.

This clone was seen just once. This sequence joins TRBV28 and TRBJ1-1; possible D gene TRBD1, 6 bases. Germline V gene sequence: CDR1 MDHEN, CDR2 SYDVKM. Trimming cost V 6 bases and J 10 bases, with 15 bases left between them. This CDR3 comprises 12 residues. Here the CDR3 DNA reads TGTGCCAGCAGCGAACCAGGGGACCCAGCTTTCTTT. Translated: CASSEPGDPAFF.

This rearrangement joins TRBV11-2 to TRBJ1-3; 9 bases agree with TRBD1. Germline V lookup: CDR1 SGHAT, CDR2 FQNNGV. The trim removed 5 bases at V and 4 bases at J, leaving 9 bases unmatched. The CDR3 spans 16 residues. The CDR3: CASSRLDRGRGNTIYF. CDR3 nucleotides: TGTGCCAGCAGCCGCCTGGACAGGGGTCGAGGAAACACCATATATTTT.

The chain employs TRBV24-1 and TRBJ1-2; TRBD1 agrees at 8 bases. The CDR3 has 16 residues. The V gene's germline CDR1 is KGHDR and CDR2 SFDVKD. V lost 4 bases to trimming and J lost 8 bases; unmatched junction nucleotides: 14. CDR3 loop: CATSDPGQGLVGGYTF. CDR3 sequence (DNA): TGTGCCACCAGTGACCCAGGACAGGGATTAGTCGGAGGCTACACCTTC.

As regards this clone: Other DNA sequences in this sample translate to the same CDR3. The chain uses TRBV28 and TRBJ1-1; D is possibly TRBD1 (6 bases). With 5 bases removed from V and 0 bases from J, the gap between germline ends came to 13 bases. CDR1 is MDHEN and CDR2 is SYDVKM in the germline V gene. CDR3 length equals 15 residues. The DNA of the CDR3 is TGTGCCAGCAGTCTCCCGGGACAAATGAACACTGAAGCTTTCTTT. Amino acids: CASSLPGQMNTEAFF.

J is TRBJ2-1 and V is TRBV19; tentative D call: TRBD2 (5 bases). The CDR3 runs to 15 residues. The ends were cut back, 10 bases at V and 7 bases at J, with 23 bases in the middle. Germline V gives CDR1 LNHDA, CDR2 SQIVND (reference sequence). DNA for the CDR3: TGTGCCACCACGCGGGCGACCGCCCGAAGGAATGAGCAGTTCTTC. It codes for CATTRATARRNEQFF.

The CDR3 nucleotides read TGTGCCACCAGCAGAGATTCCCAGGGGAAGTACTTC. Protein product: CATSRDSQGKYF. V and J are TRBV15 and TRBJ2-7; TRBD1 might be the D (6 bases). The V gene's germline CDR1 is LNHNV and CDR2 YYDKDF (reference sequence). V lost 0 bases to trimming and J lost 11 bases, with 11 bases between them. The CDR3 is made up of 12 amino acids. The complete variable domain, with remaining parts taken from reference TRBV15 and TRBJ2-7, reads DAMVIQNPRYQVTQFGKPVTLSCSQTLNHNVMYWYQQKSSQAPKLLFHYYDKDFNNEADTPDNFQSRRPNTSFCFLDIRSPGLGDTAMYLCATSRDSQGKYFGPGTRLTVT.

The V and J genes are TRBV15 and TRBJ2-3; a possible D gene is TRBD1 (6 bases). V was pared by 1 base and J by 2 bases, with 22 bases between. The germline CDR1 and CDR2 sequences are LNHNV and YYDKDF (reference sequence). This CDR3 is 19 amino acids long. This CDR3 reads CATSRVGGVFILPTDTQYF. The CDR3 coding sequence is TGTGCCACCAGCAGAGTAGGGGGAGTATTCATACTACCCACAGATACGCAGTATTTT.

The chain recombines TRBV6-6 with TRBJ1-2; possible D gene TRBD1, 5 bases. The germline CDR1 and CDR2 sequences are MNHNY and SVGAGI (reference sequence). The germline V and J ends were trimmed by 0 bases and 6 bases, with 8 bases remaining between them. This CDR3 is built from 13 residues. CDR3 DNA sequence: TGTGCCAGCAGTTACTCGGGGGGAGATGGCTACACCTTC. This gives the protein CASSYSGGDGYTF.

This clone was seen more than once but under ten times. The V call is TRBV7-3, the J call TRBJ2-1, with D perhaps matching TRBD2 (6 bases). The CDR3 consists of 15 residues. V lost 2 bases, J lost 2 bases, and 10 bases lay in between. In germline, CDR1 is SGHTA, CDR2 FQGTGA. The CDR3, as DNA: TGTGCCAGCAGCTTAGCGGGGAACGCCTACAATGAGCAGTTCTTC. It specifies CASSLAGNAYNEQFF.

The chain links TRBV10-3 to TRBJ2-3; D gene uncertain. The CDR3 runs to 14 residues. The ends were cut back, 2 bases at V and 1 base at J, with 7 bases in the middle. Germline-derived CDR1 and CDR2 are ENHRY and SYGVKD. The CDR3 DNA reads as TGTGCCATCAGTGAGCCACACGGCACAGATACGCAGTATTTT. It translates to CAISEPHGTDTQYF.

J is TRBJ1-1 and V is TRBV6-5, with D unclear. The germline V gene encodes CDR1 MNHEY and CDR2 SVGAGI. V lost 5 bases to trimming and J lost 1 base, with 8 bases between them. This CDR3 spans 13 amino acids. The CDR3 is CASSITGNTEAFF. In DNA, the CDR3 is TGTGCCAGCAGTATCACGGGGAACACTGAAGCTTTCTTT.

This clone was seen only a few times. The CDR3 loop reads CASRDRRDTEAFF. The CDR3 DNA reads TGTGCCAGCAGGGACAGGCGAGACACTGAAGCTTTCTTT. The chain recombines TRBV12-3 or TRBV12-4 with TRBJ1-1; the match to TRBD1 covers 7 bases. V was clipped by 6 bases and J by 3 bases; unmatched bases: 4. The CDR3 has 13 residues.

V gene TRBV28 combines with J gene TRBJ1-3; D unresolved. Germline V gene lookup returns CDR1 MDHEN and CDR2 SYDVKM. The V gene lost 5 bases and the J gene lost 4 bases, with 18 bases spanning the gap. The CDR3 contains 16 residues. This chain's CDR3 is CASSLPGSARGNTIYF. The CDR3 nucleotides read TGTGCCAGCAGTCTGCCGGGAAGTGCCCGCGGAAACACCATATATTTT.

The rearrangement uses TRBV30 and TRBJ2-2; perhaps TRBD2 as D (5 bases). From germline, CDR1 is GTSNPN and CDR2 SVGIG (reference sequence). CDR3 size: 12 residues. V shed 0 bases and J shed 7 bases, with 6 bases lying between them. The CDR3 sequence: CAWSVGVGELFF. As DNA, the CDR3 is TGTGCCTGGAGTGTCGGGGTCGGGGAGCTGTTTTTT.

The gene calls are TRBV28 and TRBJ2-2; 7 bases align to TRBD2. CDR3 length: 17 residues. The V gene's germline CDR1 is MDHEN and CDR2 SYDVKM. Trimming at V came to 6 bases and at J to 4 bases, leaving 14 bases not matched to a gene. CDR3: CASSQPGGREITGELFF. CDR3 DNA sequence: TGTGCCAGCAGCCAACCAGGAGGGCGGGAGATCACCGGGGAGCTGTTTTTT.

CDR3 amino acids: CASRRDSYNSPLHF. In nucleotides, the CDR3 is TGTGCCAGTCGCCGGGACTCTTATAATTCACCCCTCCACTTT. This chain connects TRBV6-5 to TRBJ1-6, with D perhaps matching TRBD1 (5 bases). Germline V CDR1 and CDR2: MNHEY, SVGAGI. Trimming took off 9 bases at V and 4 bases at J, with 13 bases between the two ends. This CDR3 is built from 14 residues.

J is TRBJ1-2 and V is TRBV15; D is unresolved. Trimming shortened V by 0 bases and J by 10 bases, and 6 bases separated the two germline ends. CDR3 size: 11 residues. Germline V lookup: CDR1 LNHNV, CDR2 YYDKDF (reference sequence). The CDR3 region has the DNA TGTGCCACCAGCAGAGACGCGGACTACACCTTC. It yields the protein CATSRDADYTF.

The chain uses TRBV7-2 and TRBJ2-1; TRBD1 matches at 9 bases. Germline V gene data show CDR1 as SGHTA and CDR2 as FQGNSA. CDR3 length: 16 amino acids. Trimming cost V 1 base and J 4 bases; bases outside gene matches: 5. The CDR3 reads CASSLGTGAGYNEQFF. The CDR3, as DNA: TGTGCCAGCAGCTTAGGGACAGGGGCCGGTTACAATGAGCAGTTCTTC. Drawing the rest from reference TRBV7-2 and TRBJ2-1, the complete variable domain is GAGVSQSPSNKVTEKGKDVELRCDPISGHTALYWYRQSLGQGLEFLIYFQGNSAPDKSGLPSDRFSAERTGGSVSTLTIQRTQQEDSAVYLCASSLGTGAGYNEQFFGPGTRLTVL.

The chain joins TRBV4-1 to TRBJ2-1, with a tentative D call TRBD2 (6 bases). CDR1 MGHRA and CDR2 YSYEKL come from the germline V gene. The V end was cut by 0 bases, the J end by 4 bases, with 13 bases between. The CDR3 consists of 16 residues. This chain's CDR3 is CASSQELSSAYNEQFF. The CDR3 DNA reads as TGCGCCAGCAGCCAAGAATTGTCTAGCGCTTACAATGAGCAGTTCTTC.

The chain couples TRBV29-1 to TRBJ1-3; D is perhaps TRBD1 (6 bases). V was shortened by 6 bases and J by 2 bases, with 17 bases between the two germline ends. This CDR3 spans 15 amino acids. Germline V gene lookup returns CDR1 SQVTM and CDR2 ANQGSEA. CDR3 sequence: CSVKQQGVPGNTIYF. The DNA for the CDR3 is TGCAGCGTCAAGCAACAGGGCGTCCCTGGAAACACCATATATTTT.

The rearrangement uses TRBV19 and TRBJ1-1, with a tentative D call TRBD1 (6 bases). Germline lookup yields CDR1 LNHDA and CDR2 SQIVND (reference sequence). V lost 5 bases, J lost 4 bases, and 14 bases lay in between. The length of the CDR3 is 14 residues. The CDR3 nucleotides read TGTGCCAGTAGTTACCGGACAGATGGCACTGAAGCTTTCTTT. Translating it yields CASSYRTDGTEAFF. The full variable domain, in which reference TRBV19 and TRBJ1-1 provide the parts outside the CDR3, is DGGITQSPKYLFRKEGQNVTLSCEQNLNHDAMYWYRQDPGQGLRLIYYSQIVNDFQKGDIAEGYSVSREKKESFPLTVTSAQKNPTAFYLCASSYRTDGTEAFFGQGTRLTVV.

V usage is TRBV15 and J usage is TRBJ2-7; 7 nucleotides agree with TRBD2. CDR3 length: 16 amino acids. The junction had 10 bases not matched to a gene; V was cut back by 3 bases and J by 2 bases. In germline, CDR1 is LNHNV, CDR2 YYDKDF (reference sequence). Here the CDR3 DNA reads TGTGCCACCAGCAGTGATACTAGCGAGAAACCCTACGAGCAGTACTTC. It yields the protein CATSSDTSEKPYEQYF.

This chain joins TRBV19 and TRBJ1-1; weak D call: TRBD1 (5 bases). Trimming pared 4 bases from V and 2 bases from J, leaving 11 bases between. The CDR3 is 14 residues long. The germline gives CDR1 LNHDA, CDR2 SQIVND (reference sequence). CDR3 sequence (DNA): TGTGCCAGTAGTACCCGGGGGGGTAACACTGAAGCTTTCTTT. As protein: CASSTRGGNTEAFF.

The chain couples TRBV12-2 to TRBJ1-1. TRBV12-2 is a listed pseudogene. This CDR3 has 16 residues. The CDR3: CASRLAGRHEDPRAFF. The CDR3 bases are TGTGCAAGTCGCTTAGCGGGGAGGCATGAGGACCCTAGAGCTTTCTTT.